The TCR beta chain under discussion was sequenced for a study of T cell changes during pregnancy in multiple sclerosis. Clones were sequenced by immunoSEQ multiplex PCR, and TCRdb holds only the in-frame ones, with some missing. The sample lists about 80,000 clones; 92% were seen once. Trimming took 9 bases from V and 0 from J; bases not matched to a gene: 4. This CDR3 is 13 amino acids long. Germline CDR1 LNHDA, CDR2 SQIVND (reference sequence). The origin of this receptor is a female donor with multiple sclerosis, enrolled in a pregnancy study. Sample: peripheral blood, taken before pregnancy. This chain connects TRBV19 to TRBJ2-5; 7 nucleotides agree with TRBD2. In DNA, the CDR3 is TGTGCCAGCGATAGCGGGTACCAAGAGACCCAGTACTTC. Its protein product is CASDSGYQETQYF.